These 7 T cell receptor beta chains came from one sample sequenced in a study of shared clonotypes between healthy human individuals. Sequencing was performed with immunoSEQ multiplex PCR; in TCRdb, only in-frame clones are kept and a portion is missing. The sample consists of over 750,000 clones, approximately 97% of them appearing once. The naive CD8 population came from CD45RO-negative cells selected for CCR7, without terminally differentiated effector memory CD45RA+ cells. Sequenced input: naive CD8+ T cells sorted from blood. These receptors were obtained from a man in his thirties or forties in good health.

The rearrangement uses TRBV19 and TRBJ2-7; D possibly corresponds to TRBD1 (6 bases). Germline CDR1 LNHDA, CDR2 SQIVND (reference sequence). V was cut by 0 bases and J by 2 bases, with 11 bases left in between. This CDR3 has 15 residues. For the CDR3, the DNA is TGTGCCAGTAGTATAGATCAGGGGCCCCCCTACGAGCAGTACTTC. It yields the protein CASSIDQGPPYEQYF.

For this clone: In the same sample, other DNA sequences code for this CDR3. This rearrangement joins TRBV19 to TRBJ2-2; D gene ambiguous. Germline-derived CDR1 and CDR2 are LNHDA and SQIVND (reference sequence). Trimming took 3 bases from V and 5 from J, leaving 7 bases between them. This CDR3 contains 13 residues. CDR3 sequence reads: CASSILGTGELFF. The CDR3 coding sequence is TGTGCCAGTAGTATTTTGGGTACCGGGGAGCTGTTTTTT. The full variable domain, its missing parts supplied by reference TRBV19 and TRBJ2-2, is DGGITQSPKYLFRKEGQNVTLSCEQNLNHDAMYWYRQDPGQGLRLIYYSQIVNDFQKGDIAEGYSVSREKKESFPLTVTSAQKNPTAFYLCASSILGTGELFFGEGSRLTVL.

This chain joins TRBV27 and TRBJ2-2; no clear D gene. The V gene's germline CDR1 is MNHEY and CDR2 SMNVEV (reference sequence). V lost 5 bases and J lost 6, with 7 bases in between. The CDR3 extends over 12 amino acids. In DNA, the CDR3 is TGTGCCAGCAGTATCCGCCCCGGGGAGCTGTTTTTT. It codes for CASSIRPGELFF.

This CDR3 reads CASSVGLRETQYF. Written as DNA, the CDR3 is TGTGCCAGCAGCGTAGGATTACGGGAGACCCAGTACTTC. V is TRBV9 and J is TRBJ2-5, with D unclear. The CDR3 contains 13 residues. Trimming took 0 bases from V and 5 from J, leaving 8 bases between them. Germline loops: CDR1 SGDLS, CDR2 YYNGEE.

The chain employs TRBV27 and TRBJ2-3; 9 bases fit TRBD1. Germline CDR1 is MNHEY and CDR2 is SMNVEV (reference sequence). V lost 8 bases and J lost 2; bases outside the gene matches: 2. The CDR3 is 13 residues long. CDR3: CASWTGVTDTQYF. CDR3 coding DNA: TGTGCCAGCTGGACAGGGGTCACAGATACGCAGTATTTT.

The CDR3 coding sequence is TGTGCCAGCAGTTTATTTGGGACCAATCAGCCCCAGCATTTT. Amino acids: CASSLFGTNQPQHF. The J gene is TRBJ1-5, the V gene TRBV27; D may be TRBD1 (5 bases). Germline CDR1 is MNHEY and CDR2 is SMNVEV (reference sequence). The CDR3 is 14 amino acids. The V end was cut by 1 base, the J end by 3 bases, with 7 bases between.

DNA of the CDR3: TGTGCCAGCAGGACAGGTGGCGGCACTGAAGCTTTCTTT. Its protein is CASRTGGGTEAFF. The rearrangement joins TRBV28 to TRBJ1-1; maybe TRBD1 (6 bases). Germline lookup yields CDR1 MDHEN and CDR2 SYDVKM. CDR3 length: 13 amino acids. V was clipped by 6 bases and J by 4 bases, with 12 bases between them.